Below, 15 T cell receptor beta chains from the same sample are listed, as sequenced in a study of control samples from healthy donors and cancer patients. Profiling relied on immunoSEQ multiplex PCR, and the TCRdb table lists in-frame clones only, not all of them. This sample has 100,000 or so clones, with around three quarters found just once. Sequencing input: blood. The receptors shown here come from a woman aged 30 to 39 in good health.

This clone was observed a handful of times. V gene TRBV5-8 combines with J gene TRBJ1-6; D remains ambiguous. CDR1 and CDR2 from the germline V gene are SGHTS and YDEGEE. The germline V and J ends were trimmed by 0 bases and 3 bases, with 1 base remaining between them. The CDR3 is made up of 13 amino acids. CDR3 DNA: TGTGCCAGCAGCTTGGGCTATAATTCACCCCTCCACTTT. It encodes CASSLGYNSPLHF. The variable domain in full, with the rest retrieved from reference TRBV5-8 and TRBJ1-6, is EAGVTQSPTHLIKTRGQQATLRCSPISGHTSVYWYQQALGLGLQFLLWYDEGEERNRGNFPPRFSGRQFPNYSSELNVNALELEDSALYLCASSLGYNSPLHFGNGTRLTVT.

Points on this clone: Other DNA variants within this sample encode the same CDR3. V and J are TRBV9 and TRBJ2-3, with D unresolved. V was pared by 0 bases and J by 6 bases, with 2 bases between. The CDR3 totals 11 residues. Germline V gives CDR1 SGDLS, CDR2 YYNGEE. The CDR3 region is CASSVGDTQYF. The CDR3 DNA is TGTGCCAGCAGCGTAGGCGATACGCAGTATTTT.

This rearrangement joins TRBV30 to TRBJ1-5; D may be TRBD1 (5 bases). Trimming stripped 2 bases from V and 0 bases from J, with 8 bases between. The CDR3 contains 14 residues. CDR1 is GTSNPN and CDR2 is SVGIG in the germline V gene (reference sequence). CDR3: CAWSRGISNQPQHF. Here the CDR3 DNA reads TGTGCCTGGAGTAGGGGCATTAGCAATCAGCCCCAGCATTTT.

This clone was counted a single time. The chain links TRBV6-5 to TRBJ1-5; tentative D call: TRBD1 (6 bases). The length of the CDR3 is 15 residues. CDR1 and CDR2 from the germline V gene are MNHEY and SVGAGI. V lost 7 bases, J lost 1 base, and 14 bases lay in between. The CDR3 spells CASKMDSRSNQPQHF. In DNA, the CDR3 is TGTGCCAGCAAAATGGACAGTCGAAGCAATCAGCCCCAGCATTTT.

CDR3 amino acids: CSVAGSSGNTIYF. Here the CDR3 DNA reads TGCAGCGTTGCGGGTTCCTCTGGAAACACCATATATTTT. The chain carries TRBV29-1 and TRBJ1-3; D is unclear. Per germline, CDR1 SQVTM and CDR2 ANQGSEA. The V and J ends lost 4 bases and 0 bases respectively, with 7 bases between them. The CDR3 extends over 13 amino acids.

The chain uses TRBV11-2 and TRBJ2-3; D possibly corresponds to TRBD2 (6 bases). Between the trimmed V and J ends, which lost 5 bases and 0 bases, there was a span of 12 bases. Germline V lookup: CDR1 SGHAT, CDR2 FQNNGV. The CDR3 has 15 residues. The CDR3: CASSQAGTSTDTQYF. The CDR3 DNA sequence: TGTGCCAGCAGCCAGGCCGGGACTAGCACAGATACGCAGTATTTT.

This rearrangement joins TRBV7-8 to TRBJ1-1; no firm D call. Germline V gene sequence: CDR1 SGHVS, CDR2 FQNEAQ. V was cut by 1 base and J by 1 base, with 7 bases left in between. This CDR3 region has 14 residues. CDR3 DNA: TGTGCCAGCAGCTTAGGTGGGTCGAACACTGAAGCTTTCTTT. It specifies CASSLGGSNTEAFF.

This chain connects TRBV2 to TRBJ2-5; 9 nucleotides match TRBD2. The CDR3 runs to 15 residues. Looked up from germline, CDR1 is SNHLY and CDR2 is FYNNEI. Trimming took 2 bases from V and 2 from J; bases not matched to a gene: 3. CDR3 sequence (DNA): TGTGCCAGCAGTGAAAGGCGGGGGGGGCAAGAGACCCAGTACTTC. It specifies CASSERRGGQETQYF.

This clone was recorded once. The V and J genes are TRBV7-8 and TRBJ1-1, with 7 nucleotides matching TRBD1. V was pared by 2 bases and J by 3 bases, with 9 bases of the junction left unmatched. The CDR3 is 16 residues long. The germline gives CDR1 SGHVS, CDR2 FQNEAQ. The CDR3 protein is CASSLSRRQGDTEAFF. CDR3 in DNA: TGTGCCAGCAGCTTATCGAGGCGACAGGGAGACACTGAAGCTTTCTTT.

The chain uses TRBV5-4 and TRBJ1-3, with D perhaps TRBD1 (5 bases). CDR1 is SGHNT and CDR2 is YYREEE in the germline V gene (reference sequence). V was pared by 4 bases and J by 3 bases, with 11 bases between. This CDR3 contains 14 residues. CDR3 sequence (DNA): TGTGCCAGCAGCGGGGGACCTAATGGAAACACCATATATTTT. This gives the protein CASSGGPNGNTIYF. The whole variable domain, remainder taken from reference TRBV5-4 and TRBJ1-3, is ETGVTQSPTHLIKTRGQQVTLRCSSQSGHNTVSWYQQALGQGPQFIFQYYREEENGRGNFPPRFSGLQFPNYSSELNVNALELDDSALYLCASSGGPNGNTIYFGEGSWLTVV.

The gene calls are TRBV7-2 and TRBJ2-1; 7 nucleotides match TRBD2. The CDR3 contains 14 residues. J lost 10 bases, V lost 5 bases, and 11 bases had no gene match. Germline CDR1 SGHTA, CDR2 FQGNSA. The CDR3 DNA follows: TGTGCCAGCAGCCAAAATGGGGGGGAGAGGGAGCAGTTCTTC. Translating gives CASSQNGGEREQFF.

The chain uses TRBV6-2 or TRBV6-3 and TRBJ1-1; D is ambiguous. V was trimmed by 0 bases and J by 6 bases, leaving 8 bases between them. From germline, CDR1 is MNHEY and CDR2 SVGEGT. This CDR3 is 13 amino acids long. CDR3 loop: CASSYSRASEAFF. The CDR3, as DNA: TGTGCCAGCAGTTACTCGCGAGCCTCTGAAGCTTTCTTT.

The chain carries TRBV27 and TRBJ2-2, with 9 bases identical to TRBD1. This CDR3 has 14 amino acids. V was pared by 6 bases and J by 6 bases, with 5 bases of the junction left unmatched. In germline, CDR1 is MNHEY, CDR2 SMNVEV (reference sequence). In nucleotides, the CDR3 is TGTGCCAGCAGGCCACAGGGGGCCGCCGGGGAGCTGTTTTTT. This encodes CASRPQGAAGELFF.

This clone was counted a single time. Additional DNA sequences in this sample encode the identical CDR3. CDR3 bases: TGTGCCAGCAGCCCCCGGACAGGGGGCACTGAAGCTTTCTTT. It is translated as CASSPRTGGTEAFF. V is TRBV11-2 and J is TRBJ1-1; TRBD1 aligns across 10 bases. V lost 5 bases, J lost 4 bases, and 4 bases stayed unmatched. The CDR3 contains 14 residues. CDR1 is SGHAT and CDR2 is FQNNGV in the germline V gene.

This clone appeared once. The rearrangement uses TRBV4-2 and TRBJ2-1; D gene unclear. Trimming removed 0 bases from V and 3 bases from J, with 9 bases in between. The CDR3 consists of 15 residues. Germline V CDR1 and CDR2: LGHNA, YNFKEQ. The CDR3 sequence is CASSQDRAYYNEQFF. The CDR3 region has the DNA TGTGCCAGCAGCCAAGATAGGGCATACTACAATGAGCAGTTCTTC.